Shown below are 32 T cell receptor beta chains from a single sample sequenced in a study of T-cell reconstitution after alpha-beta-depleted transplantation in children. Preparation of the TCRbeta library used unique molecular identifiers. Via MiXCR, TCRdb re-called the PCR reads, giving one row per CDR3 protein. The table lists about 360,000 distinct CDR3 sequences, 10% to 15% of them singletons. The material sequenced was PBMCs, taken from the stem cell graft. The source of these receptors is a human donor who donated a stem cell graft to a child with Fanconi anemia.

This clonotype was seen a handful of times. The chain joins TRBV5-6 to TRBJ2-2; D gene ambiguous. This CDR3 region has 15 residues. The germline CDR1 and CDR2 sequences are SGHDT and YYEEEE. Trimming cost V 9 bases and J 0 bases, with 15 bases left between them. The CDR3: CANAPGKPNTGELFF. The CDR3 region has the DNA TGTGCCAACGCACCGGGCAAGCCGAACACCGGGGAGCTGTTTTTT.

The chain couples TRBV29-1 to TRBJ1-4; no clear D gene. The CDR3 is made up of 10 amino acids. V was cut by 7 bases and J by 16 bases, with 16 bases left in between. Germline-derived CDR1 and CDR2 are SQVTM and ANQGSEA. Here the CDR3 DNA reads TGCAGCGCTCCTCAGCGTTGGCCGTTTTTT. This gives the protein CSAPQRWPFF.

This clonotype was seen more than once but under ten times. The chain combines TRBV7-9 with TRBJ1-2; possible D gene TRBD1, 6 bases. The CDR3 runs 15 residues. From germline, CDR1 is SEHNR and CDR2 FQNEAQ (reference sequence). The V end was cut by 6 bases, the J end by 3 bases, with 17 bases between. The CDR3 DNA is TGTGCCAGCAGACCTGGGTCAAAGGGGGACTATGGCTACACCTTC. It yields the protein CASRPGSKGDYGYTF.

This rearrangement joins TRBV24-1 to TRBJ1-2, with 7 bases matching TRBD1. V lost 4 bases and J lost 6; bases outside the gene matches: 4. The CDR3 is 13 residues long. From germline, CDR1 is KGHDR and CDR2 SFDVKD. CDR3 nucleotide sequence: TGTGCCACCAGTGACGGGACAGTCCATGGCTACACCTTC. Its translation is CATSDGTVHGYTF.

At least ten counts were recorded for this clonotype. CDR3: CSAPDRGREADTQYF. In DNA, the CDR3 is TGCAGTGCGCCGGACAGGGGAAGAGAGGCAGATACGCAGTATTTT. The V call is TRBV20-1, the J call TRBJ2-3, with 9 bases identical to TRBD1. Trimming took 6 bases from V and 4 from J; bases not matched to a gene: 11. The CDR3 contains 15 residues. Germline V gene data show CDR1 as DFQATT and CDR2 as SNEGSKA (reference sequence).

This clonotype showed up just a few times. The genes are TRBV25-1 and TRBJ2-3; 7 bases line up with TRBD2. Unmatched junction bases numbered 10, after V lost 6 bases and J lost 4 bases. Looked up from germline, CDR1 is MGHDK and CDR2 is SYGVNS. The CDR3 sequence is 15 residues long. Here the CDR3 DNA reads TGTGCCAGCAGCCTAAACCGGGACTATTCAGATACGCAGTATTTT. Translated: CASSLNRDYSDTQYF.

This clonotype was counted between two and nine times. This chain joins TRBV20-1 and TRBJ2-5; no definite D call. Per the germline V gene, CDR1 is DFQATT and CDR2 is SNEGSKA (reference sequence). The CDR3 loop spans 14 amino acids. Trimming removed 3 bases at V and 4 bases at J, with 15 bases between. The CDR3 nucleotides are TGCAGTGCTAGGGCCTTTGGCAGGAGAGAGACCCAGTACTTC. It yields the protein CSARAFGRRETQYF.

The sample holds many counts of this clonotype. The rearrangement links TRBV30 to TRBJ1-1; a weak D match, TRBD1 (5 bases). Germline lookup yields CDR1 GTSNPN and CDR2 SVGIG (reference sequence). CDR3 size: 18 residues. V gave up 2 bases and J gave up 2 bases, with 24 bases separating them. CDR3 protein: CAWSTIQWVTAKNTEAFF. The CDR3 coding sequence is TGTGCCTGGAGTACTATTCAGTGGGTGACAGCAAAAAACACTGAAGCTTTCTTT.

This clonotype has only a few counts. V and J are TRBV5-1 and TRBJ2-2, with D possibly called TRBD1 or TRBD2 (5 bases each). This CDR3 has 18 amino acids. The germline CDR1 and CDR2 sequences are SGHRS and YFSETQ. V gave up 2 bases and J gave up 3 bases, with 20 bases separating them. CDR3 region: CASSLRTRPPRDTGELFF. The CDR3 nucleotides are TGCGCCAGCAGCTTAAGGACAAGGCCCCCGAGGGACACCGGGGAGCTGTTTTTT. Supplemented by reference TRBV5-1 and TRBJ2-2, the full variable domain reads KAGVTQTPRYLIKTRGQQVTLSCSPISGHRSVSWYQQTPGQGLQFLFEYFSETQRNKGNFPGRFSGRQFSNSRSEMNVSTLELGDSALYLCASSLRTRPPRDTGELFFGEGSRLTVL.

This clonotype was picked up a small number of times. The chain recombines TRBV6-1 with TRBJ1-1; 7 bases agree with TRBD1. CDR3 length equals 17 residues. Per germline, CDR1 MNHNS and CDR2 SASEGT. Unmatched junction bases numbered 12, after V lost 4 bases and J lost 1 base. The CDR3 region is CASSGVPGQRTNTEAFF. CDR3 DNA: TGTGCCAGCAGTGGTGTCCCGGGACAGAGGACGAACACTGAAGCTTTCTTT.

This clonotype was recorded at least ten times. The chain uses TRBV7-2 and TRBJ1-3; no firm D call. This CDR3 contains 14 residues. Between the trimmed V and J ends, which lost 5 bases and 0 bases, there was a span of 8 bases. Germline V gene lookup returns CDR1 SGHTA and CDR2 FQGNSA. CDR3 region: CASSLQRSGNTIYF. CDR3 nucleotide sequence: TGTGCCAGCAGCCTTCAGCGCTCTGGAAACACCATATATTTT.

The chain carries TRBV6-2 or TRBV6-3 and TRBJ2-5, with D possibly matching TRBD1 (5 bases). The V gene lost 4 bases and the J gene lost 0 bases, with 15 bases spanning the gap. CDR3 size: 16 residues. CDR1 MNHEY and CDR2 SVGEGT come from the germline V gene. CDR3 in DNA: TGTGCCAGCAGTTTTCTATCGGACAACCACCAAGAGACCCAGTACTTC. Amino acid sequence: CASSFLSDNHQETQYF.

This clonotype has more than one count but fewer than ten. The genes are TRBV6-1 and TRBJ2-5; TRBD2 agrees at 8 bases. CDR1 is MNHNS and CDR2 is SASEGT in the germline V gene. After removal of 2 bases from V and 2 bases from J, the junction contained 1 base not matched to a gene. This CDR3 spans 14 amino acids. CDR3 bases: TGTGCCAGCAGTGAAACTAGCGGACAAGAGACCCAGTACTTC. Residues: CASSETSGQETQYF.

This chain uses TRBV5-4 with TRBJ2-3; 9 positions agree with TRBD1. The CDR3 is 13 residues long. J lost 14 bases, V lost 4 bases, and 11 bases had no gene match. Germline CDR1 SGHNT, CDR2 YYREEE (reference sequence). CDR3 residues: CASSHPGTGFGYF. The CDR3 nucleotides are TGTGCCAGCAGCCACCCCGGGACAGGGTTTGGGTATTTT.

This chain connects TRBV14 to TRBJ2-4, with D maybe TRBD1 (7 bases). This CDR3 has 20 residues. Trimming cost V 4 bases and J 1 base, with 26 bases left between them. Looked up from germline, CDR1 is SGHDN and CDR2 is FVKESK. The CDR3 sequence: CASSRPRALEGARAKNIQYF. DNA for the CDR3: TGTGCCAGCAGCCGCCCGAGAGCCTTGGAGGGGGCCCGGGCCAAAAACATTCAGTACTTC.

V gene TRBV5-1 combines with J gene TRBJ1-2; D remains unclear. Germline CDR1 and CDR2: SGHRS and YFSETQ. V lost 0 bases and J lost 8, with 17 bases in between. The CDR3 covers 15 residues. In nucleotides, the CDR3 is TGCGCCAGCAGCTTGGCCGTAAGCGAGGTTGGAGGCTACACCTTC. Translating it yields CASSLAVSEVGGYTF.

The CDR3 loop reads CASSLVGGSFFNEQFF. In nucleotides, the CDR3 is TGTGCCAGCAGCTTAGTTGGGGGATCCTTTTTCAATGAGCAGTTCTTC. The chain recombines TRBV7-8 with TRBJ2-1; perhaps D is TRBD1 or TRBD2 (5 bases each). The CDR3 consists of 16 residues. Trimming left V 1 base short and J 6 bases short, with 16 bases between. The germline V gene has CDR1 SGHVS and CDR2 FQNEAQ.

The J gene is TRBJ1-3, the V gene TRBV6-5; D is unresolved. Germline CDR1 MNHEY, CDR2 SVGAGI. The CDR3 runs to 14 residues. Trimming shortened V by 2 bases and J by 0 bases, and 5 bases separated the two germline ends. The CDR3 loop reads CASSYTGSGNTIYF. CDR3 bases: TGTGCCAGCAGTTACACGGGCTCTGGAAACACCATATATTTT.

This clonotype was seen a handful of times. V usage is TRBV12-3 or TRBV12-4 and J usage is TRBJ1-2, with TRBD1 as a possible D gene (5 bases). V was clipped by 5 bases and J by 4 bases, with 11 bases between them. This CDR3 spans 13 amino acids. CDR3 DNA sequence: TGTGCCAGCAGTCCGACAGTAGTCTATGGCTACACCTTC. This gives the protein CASSPTVVYGYTF.

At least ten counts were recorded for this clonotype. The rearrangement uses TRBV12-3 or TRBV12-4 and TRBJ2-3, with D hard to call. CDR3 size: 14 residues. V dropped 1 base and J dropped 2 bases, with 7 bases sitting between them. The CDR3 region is CASSLDALTDTQYF. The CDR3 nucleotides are TGTGCCAGCAGTTTAGACGCCCTCACAGATACGCAGTATTTT.

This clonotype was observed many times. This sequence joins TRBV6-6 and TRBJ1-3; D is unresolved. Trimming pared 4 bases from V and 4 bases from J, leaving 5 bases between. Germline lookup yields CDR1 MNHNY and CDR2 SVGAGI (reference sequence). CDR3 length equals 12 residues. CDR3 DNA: TGTGCCAGCAGTTCCGGGGGAAACACCATATATTTT. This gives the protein CASSSGGNTIYF.

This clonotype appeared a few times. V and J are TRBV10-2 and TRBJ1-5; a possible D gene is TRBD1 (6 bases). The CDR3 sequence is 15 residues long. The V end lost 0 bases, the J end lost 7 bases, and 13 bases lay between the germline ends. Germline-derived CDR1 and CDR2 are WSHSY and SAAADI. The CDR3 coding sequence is TGCGCCAGCAGTGAGTCGGGGGGCGCGGACCAGCCCCAGCATTTT. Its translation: CASSESGGADQPQHF.

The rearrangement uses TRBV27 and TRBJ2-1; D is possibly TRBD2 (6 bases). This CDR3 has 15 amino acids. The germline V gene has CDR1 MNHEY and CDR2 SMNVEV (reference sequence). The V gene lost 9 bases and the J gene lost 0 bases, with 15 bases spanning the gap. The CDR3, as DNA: TGTGCCAGAACCTCCGGGGGAAGCTCCTACAATGAGCAGTTCTTC. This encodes CARTSGGSSYNEQFF.

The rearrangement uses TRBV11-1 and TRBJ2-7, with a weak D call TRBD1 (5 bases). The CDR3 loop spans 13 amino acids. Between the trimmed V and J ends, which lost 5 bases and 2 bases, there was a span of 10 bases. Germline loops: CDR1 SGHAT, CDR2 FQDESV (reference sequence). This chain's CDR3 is CASSGGQTYEQYF. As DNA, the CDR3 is TGTGCCAGCAGCGGCGGACAAACCTACGAGCAGTACTTC.

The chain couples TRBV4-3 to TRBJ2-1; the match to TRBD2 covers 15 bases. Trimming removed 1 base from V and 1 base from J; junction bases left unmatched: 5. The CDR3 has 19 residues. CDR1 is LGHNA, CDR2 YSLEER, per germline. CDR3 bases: TGCGCCAGCAGCCAAGGTCGGACTAGCGGGGGGGGGTCCTACAATGAGCAGTTCTTC. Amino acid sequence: CASSQGRTSGGGSYNEQFF.

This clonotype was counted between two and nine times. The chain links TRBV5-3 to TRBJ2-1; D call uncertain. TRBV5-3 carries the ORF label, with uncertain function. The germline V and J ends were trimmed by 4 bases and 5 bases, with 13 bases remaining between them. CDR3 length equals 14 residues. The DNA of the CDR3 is TGTGCCAGAAGCCCACTTCGATCACACAATGAGCAGTTCTTC. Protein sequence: CARSPLRSHNEQFF.

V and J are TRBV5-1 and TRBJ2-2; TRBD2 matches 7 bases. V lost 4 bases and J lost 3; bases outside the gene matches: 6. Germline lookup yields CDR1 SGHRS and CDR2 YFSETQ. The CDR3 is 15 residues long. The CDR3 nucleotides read TGCGCCAGCAGCCGGGAGGAGGATTACACCGGGGAGCTGTTTTTT. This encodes CASSREEDYTGELFF.

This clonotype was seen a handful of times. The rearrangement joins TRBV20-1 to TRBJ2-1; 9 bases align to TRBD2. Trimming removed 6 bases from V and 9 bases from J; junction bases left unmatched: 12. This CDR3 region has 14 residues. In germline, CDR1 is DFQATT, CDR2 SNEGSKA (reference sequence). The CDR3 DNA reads TGCAGTGCCTTACCGGGACTAGCTATTGGTGAGCAGTTCTTC. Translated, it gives CSALPGLAIGEQFF.

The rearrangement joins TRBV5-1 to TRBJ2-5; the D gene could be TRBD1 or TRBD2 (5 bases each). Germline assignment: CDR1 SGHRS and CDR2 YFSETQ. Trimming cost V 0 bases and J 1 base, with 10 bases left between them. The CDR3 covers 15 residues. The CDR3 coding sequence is TGCGCCAGCAGCTTGGATCCGAGGGGCCAAGAGACCCAGTACTTC. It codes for CASSLDPRGQETQYF.

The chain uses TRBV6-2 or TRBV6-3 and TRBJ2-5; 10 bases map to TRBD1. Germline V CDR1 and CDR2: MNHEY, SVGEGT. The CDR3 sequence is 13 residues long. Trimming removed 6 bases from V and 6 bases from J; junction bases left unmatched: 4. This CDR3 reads CASRTGGTKTQYF. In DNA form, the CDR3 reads TGTGCCAGCAGGACAGGGGGCACGAAGACCCAGTACTTC.

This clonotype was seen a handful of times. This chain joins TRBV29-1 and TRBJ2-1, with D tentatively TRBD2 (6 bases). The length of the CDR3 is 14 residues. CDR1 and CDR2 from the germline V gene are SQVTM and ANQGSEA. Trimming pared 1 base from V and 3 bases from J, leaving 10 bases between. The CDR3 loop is CSVEGRDGYNEQFF. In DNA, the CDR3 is TGCAGCGTTGAAGGGCGGGACGGCTACAATGAGCAGTTCTTC.

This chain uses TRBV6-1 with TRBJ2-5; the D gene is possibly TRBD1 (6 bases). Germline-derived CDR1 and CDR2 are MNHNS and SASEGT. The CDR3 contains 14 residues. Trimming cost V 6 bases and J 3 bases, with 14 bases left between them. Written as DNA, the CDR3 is TGTGCCAGCAGCAAGGAACAGGGTGAAGAGACCCAGTACTTC. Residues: CASSKEQGEETQYF.